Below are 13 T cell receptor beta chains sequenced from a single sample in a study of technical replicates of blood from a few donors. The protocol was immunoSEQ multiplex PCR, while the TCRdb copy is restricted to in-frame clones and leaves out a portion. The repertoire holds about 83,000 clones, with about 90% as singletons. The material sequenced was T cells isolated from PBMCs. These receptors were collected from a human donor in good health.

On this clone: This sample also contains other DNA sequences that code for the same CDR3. The CDR3 bases are TGCGCCAGCAGCTTGAGCCAGGGGAGATCCTACGAGCAGTACTTC. This gives the protein CASSLSQGRSYEQYF. The V gene is TRBV5-1, the J gene TRBJ2-7; the D gene is possibly TRBD1 (6 bases). The CDR3 totals 15 residues. Germline loops: CDR1 SGHRS, CDR2 YFSETQ. Trimming took 1 base from V and 1 from J, leaving 12 bases between them.

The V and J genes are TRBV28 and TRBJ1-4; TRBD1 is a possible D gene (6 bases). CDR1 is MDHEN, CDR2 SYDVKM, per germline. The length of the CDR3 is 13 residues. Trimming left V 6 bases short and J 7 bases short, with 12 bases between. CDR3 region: CASSEQGREKLFF. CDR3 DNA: TGTGCCAGCAGCGAACAGGGTCGTGAAAAACTGTTTTTT. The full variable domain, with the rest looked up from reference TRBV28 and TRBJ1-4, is DVKVTQSSRYLVKRTGEKVFLECVQDMDHENMFWYRQDPGLGLRLIYFSYDVKMKEKGDIPEGYSVSREKKERFSLILESASTNQTSMYLCASSEQGREKLFFGSGTQLSVL.

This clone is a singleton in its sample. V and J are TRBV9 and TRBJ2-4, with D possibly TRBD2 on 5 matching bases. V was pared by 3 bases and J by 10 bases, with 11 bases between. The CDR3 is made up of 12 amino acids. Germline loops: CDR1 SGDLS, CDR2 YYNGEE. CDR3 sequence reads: CASSASGEIQYF. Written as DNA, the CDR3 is TGTGCCAGCAGCGCCTCCGGGGAGATTCAGTACTTC.

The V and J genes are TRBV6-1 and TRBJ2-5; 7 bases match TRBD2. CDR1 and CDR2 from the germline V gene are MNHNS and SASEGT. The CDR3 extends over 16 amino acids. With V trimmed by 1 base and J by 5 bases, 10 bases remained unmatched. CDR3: CASSEESGEGPETQYF. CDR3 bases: TGTGCCAGCAGTGAAGAAAGTGGGGAGGGGCCGGAGACCCAGTACTTC.

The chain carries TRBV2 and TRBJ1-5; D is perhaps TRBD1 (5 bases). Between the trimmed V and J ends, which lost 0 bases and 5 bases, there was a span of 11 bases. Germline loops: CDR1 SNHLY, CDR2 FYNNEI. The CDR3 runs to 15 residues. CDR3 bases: TGTGCCAGCAGTGAAGCCCCATCGGGGGATCAGCCCCAGCATTTT. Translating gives CASSEAPSGDQPQHF.

The CDR3 region has the DNA TGTGCCAGCAGCCCCCTACAGGGGGTGGGCGGTGGCTACACCTTC. This codes for CASSPLQGVGGGYTF. The rearrangement joins TRBV2 to TRBJ1-2; 8 positions match TRBD1. The V and J ends lost 6 bases and 7 bases, in that order; junction bases with no gene match: 13. Per the germline V gene, CDR1 is SNHLY and CDR2 is FYNNEI. CDR3 size: 15 residues.

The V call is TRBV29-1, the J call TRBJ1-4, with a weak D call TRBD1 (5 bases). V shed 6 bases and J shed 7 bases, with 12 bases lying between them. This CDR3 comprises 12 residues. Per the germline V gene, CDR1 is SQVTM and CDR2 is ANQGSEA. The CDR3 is CSVVGGGEKLFF. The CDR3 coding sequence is TGCAGCGTGGTGGGGGGGGGTGAAAAACTGTTTTTT.

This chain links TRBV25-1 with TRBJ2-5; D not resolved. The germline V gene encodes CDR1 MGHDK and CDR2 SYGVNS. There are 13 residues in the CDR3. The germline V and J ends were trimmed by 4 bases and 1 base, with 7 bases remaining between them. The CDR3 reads CASSGRSQETQYF. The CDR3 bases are TGTGCCAGCAGTGGTCGGAGCCAAGAGACCCAGTACTTC.

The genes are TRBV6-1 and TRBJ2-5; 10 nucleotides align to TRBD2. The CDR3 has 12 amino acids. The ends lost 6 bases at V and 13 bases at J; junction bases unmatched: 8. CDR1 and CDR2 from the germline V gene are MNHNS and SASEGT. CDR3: CASRTSGPKGYF. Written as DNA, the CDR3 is TGTGCCAGCAGGACTAGCGGGCCCAAAGGGTACTTC.

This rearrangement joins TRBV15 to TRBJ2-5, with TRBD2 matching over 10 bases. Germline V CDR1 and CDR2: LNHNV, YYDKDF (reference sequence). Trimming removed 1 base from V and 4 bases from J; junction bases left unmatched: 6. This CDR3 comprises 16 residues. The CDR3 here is CATSRGWLAGAETQYF. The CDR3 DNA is TGTGCCACCAGCAGAGGTTGGCTAGCGGGGGCAGAGACCCAGTACTTC.

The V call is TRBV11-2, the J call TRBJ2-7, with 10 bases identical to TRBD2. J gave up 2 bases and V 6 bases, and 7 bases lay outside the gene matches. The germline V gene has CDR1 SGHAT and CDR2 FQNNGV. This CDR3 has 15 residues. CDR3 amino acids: CASRVRTSGPYEQYF. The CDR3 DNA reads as TGTGCCAGCAGGGTAAGGACTAGCGGTCCCTACGAGCAGTACTTC.

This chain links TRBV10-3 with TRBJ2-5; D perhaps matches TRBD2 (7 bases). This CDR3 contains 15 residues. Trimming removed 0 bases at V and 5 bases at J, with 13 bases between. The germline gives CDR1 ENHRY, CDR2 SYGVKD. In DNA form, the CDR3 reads TGTGCCATCAGTGAGTCAGGGCGGGGGCACGAGACCCAGTACTTC. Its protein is CAISESGRGHETQYF.

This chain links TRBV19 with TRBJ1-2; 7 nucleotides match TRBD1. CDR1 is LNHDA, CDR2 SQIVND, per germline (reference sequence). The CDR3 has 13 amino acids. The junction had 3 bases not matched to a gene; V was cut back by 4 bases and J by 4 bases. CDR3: CASSRTGIYGYTF. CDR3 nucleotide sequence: TGTGCCAGTAGTAGGACAGGAATCTATGGCTACACCTTC.